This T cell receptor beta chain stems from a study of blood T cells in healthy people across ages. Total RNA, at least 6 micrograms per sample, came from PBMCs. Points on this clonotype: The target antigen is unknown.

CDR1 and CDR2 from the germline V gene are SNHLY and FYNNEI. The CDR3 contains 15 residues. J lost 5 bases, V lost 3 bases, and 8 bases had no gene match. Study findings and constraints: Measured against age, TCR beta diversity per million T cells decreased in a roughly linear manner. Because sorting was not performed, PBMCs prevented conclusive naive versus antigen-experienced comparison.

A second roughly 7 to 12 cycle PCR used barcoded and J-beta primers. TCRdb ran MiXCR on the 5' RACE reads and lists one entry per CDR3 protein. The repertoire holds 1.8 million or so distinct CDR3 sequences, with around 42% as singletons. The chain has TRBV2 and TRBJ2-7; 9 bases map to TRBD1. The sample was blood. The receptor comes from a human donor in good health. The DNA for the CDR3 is TGTGCCAGCAGTGATGCCGGGACAGGGAAGAACGAGCAGTACTTC. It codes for CASSDAGTGKNEQYF.